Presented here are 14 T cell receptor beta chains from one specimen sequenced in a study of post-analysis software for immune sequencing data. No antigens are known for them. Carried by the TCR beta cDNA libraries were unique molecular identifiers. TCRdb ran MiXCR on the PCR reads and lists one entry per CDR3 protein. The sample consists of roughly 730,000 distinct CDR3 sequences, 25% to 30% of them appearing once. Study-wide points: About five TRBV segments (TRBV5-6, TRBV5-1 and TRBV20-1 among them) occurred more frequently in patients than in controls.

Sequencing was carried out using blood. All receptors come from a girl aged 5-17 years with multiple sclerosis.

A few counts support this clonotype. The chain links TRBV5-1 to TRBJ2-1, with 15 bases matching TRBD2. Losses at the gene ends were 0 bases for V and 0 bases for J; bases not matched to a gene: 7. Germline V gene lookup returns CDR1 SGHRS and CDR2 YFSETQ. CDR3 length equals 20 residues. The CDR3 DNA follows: TGCGCCAGCAGCTTGGCCACAGGGACTAGCGGGAGGTCCTCCTACAATGAGCAGTTCTTC. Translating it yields CASSLATGTSGRSSYNEQFF.

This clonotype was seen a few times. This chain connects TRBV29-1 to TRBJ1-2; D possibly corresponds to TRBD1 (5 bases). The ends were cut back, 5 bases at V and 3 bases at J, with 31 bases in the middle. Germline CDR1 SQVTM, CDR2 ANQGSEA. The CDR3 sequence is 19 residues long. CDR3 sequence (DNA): TGCAGCGTTCCTCAAAGGGGTCAATCAGAAGCCAAATCGGACTATGGCTACACCTTC. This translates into CSVPQRGQSEAKSDYGYTF.

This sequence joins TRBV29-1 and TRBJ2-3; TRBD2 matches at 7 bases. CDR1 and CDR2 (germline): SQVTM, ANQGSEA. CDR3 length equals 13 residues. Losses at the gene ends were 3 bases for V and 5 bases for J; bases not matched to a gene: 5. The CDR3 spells CSVDAGEGDTQYF. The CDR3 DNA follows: TGCAGCGTTGACGCGGGAGAGGGAGATACGCAGTATTTT.

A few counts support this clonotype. The CDR3 DNA follows: TGTGCCATCGCCACGGGACTAGCGGGAGTCGAGCAGTACTTC. Protein sequence: CAIATGLAGVEQYF. The rearrangement joins TRBV10-3 to TRBJ2-5; 14 bases are a match to TRBD2. The J call may be wrong; the DNA end is better matched by TRBJ2-7. CDR3 length: 14 residues. Germline-derived CDR1 and CDR2 are ENHRY and SYGVKD.

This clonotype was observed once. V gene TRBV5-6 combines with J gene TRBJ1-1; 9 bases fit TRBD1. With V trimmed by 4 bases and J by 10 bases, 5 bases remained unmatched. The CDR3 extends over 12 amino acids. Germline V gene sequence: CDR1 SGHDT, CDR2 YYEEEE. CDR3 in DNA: TGTGCCAGCAGCCCCCAGGACAGGGGAGCTTTCTTT. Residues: CASSPQDRGAFF.

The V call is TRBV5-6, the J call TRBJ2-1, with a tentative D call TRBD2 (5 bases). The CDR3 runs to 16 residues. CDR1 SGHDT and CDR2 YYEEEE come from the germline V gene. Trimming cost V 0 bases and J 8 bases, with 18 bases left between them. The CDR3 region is CASSLGTGSLTDEQFF. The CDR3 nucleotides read TGTGCCAGCAGCTTGGGAACGGGATCTCTTACGGATGAGCAGTTCTTC.

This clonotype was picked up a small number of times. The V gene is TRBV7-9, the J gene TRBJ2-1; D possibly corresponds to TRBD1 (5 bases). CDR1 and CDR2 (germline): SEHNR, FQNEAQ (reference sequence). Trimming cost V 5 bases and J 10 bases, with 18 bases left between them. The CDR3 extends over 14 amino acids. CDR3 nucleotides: TGTGCCAGCAGCCGGCCAGGGCTCGTGGGGGAGCAGTTCTTC. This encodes CASSRPGLVGEQFF.

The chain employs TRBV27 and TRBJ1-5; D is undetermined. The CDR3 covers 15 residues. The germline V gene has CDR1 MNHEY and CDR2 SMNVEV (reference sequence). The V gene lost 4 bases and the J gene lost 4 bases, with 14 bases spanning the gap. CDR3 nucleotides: TGTGCCAGCAGTTCCCTGGGTTTCGGGAATCAGCCCCAGCATTTT. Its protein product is CASSSLGFGNQPQHF.

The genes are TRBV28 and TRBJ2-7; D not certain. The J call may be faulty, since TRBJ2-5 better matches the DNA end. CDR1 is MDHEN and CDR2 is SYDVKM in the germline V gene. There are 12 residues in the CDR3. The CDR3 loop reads CATTNPGETQYF. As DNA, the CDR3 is TGTGCCACCACGAATCCCGGAGAGACCCAGTACTTC.

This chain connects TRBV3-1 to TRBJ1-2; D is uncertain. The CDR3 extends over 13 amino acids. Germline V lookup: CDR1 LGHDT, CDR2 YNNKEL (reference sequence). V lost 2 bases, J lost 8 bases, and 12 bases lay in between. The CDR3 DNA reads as TGTGCCAGCAGCCAATCCCCGGGGAAGGGCTACACCTTC. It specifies CASSQSPGKGYTF.

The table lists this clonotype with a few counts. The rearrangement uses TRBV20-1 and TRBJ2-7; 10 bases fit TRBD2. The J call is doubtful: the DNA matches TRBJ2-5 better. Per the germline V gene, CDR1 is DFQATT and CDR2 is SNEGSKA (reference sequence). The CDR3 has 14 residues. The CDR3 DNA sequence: TGCAGTCCCGAGGCTAGCGGGGGTGGTGAGACCCAGTACTTC. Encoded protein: CSPEASGGGETQYF.

The CDR3 loop reads CASSLSQYNEQYF. The CDR3 DNA sequence: TGTGCCAGCAGCTTATCCCAGTACAATGAGCAGTACTTC. The chain is built from TRBV7-9 and TRBJ2-1; D is undetermined. TRBJ2-7 explains the end of the DNA better; the J call may be wrong. Germline CDR1 reads SEHNR; CDR2 reads FQNEAQ (reference sequence). The CDR3 length is 13 residues.

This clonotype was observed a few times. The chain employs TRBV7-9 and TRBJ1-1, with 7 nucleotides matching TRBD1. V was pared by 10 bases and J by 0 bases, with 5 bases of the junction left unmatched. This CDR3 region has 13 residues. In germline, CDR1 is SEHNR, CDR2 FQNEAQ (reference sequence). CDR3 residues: CATGTAMNTEAFF. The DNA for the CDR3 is TGTGCCACTGGGACAGCTATGAACACTGAAGCTTTCTTT. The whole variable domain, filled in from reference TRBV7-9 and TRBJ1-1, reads DTGVSQNPRHKITKRGQNVTFRCDPISEHNRLYWYRQTLGQGPEFLTYFQNEAQLEKSRLLSDRFSAERPKGSFSTLEIQRTEQGDSAMYLCATGTAMNTEAFFGQGTRLTVV.

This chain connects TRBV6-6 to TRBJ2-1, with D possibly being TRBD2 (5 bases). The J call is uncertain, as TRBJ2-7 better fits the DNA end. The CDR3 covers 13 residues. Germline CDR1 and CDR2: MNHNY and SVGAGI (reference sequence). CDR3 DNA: TGTGCCAGCAGCCCCCTTCTGGGCGGGGAGCAGTACTTC. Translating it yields CASSPLLGGEQYF.